These 5 T cell receptor beta chains were sequenced from one sample in a study of read filtering for tumor transcriptome and immune sequencing (TCRdb year 2020). Sequenced on an Illumina HiSeq 4000. TCR libraries were constructed from about 400 ng RNA using the Immunoverse kit, and molecular barcoded adaptors covering alpha/delta and beta/gamma chains were employed. TCRdb applied fastp at Q25 and MiXCR to the public reads, then kept only in-frame beta chains. For every CDR3 protein sequence, its rows merge into one entry that carries the most common genes and DNA. Across this sample there are 120,000 or so distinct CDR3 sequences, with 10% to 15% seen only once. The ten biggest clones cover 8% to 13% of the sample. The material sequenced was a population of CD138-negative cells sorted from bone marrow. What the cell subset or site label conveys for this sample: bone marrow mononuclear cells depleted of CD138+ plasma/myeloma cells by negative magnetic selection. Source of these receptors: a donor at least 40 years old with multiple myeloma.

The chain couples TRBV7-9 to TRBJ1-5; TRBD1 is a possible D gene (6 bases). V shed 6 bases and J shed 3 bases, with 21 bases lying between them. This CDR3 has 17 residues. Germline V gives CDR1 SEHNR, CDR2 FQNEAQ (reference sequence). The CDR3 sequence: CASRFLRRDINNQPQHF. CDR3 nucleotides: TGTGCCAGCAGATTCCTCCGCCGGGACATCAACAATCAGCCCCAGCATTTT. Full variable domain (missing parts from reference TRBV7-9 and TRBJ1-5): DTGVSQNPRHKITKRGQNVTFRCDPISEHNRLYWYRQTLGQGPEFLTYFQNEAQLEKSRLLSDRFSAERPKGSFSTLEIQRTEQGDSAMYLCASRFLRRDINNQPQHFGDGTRLSIL.

This clonotype was counted only a few times. A much larger clone is a single base away; this may be a read error. The chain employs TRBV9 and TRBJ2-2; the match to TRBD1 covers 8 bases. Germline assignment: CDR1 SGDLS and CDR2 YYNGEE. This CDR3 spans 15 amino acids. The CDR3 coding sequence is TGTGCCAGCAGAAGGGGGACAGGTAACACCGGGGAGCTGCTTTTT. This codes for CASRRGTGNTGELLF. The variable domain in full, completed from reference TRBV9 and TRBJ2-2, reads DSGVTQTPKHLITATGQRVTLRCSPRSGDLSVYWYQQSLDQGLQFLIQYYNGEERAKGNILERFSAQQFPDLHSELNLSSLELGDSALYFCASRRGTGNTGELLFGEGSRLTVL.

V and J are TRBV9 and TRBJ2-3, with TRBD1 as a possible D gene (6 bases). V shed 4 bases and J shed 5 bases, with 17 bases lying between them. Germline CDR1 reads SGDLS; CDR2 reads YYNGEE. This CDR3 has 15 residues. This chain's CDR3 is CASSFQGFAGDTQYF. For the CDR3, the DNA is TGTGCCAGCAGCTTTCAGGGGTTCGCGGGAGATACGCAGTATTTT.

There are many counts of this clonotype. The CDR3 nucleotides are TGTGCCAGCAGCCGGGACGGCACCTACGAGCAGTACTTC. It encodes CASSRDGTYEQYF. The V call is TRBV12-3 or TRBV12-4, the J call TRBJ2-7, with D possibly being TRBD1 or TRBD2 (5 bases each). The length of the CDR3 is 13 residues. V was pared by 6 bases and J by 2 bases, with 11 bases between.

This clonotype was counted between two and nine times. V is TRBV3-1 and J is TRBJ2-5; unclear D gene. The CDR3 extends over 13 amino acids. Looked up from germline, CDR1 is LGHDT and CDR2 is YNNKEL (reference sequence). Trimming took off 2 bases at V and 4 bases at J, with 8 bases between the two ends. CDR3 in DNA: TGTGCCAGCAGCCAATCTAGACGAGAGACCCAGTACTTC. Its translation is CASSQSRRETQYF.